The subject of this entry is one TCR beta chain. The antigen remains undetermined. TCRdb's copy holds only in-frame clones and misses some; the assay was immunoSEQ multiplex PCR. The data contain 30,000 to 45,000 clones, around 80% of them singletons. These data come from a study of T cells after posttransplantation cyclophosphamide. Cyclophosphamide on days +3 and +4 followed busulfan-fludarabine conditioning and a marrow graft. Overall study findings and caveats: Skin or GI-infiltrating T cells shared few TRB sequences with blood. After PTCy, TRB diversity resembled that of CNI/methotrexate controls. Donor-recipient repertoire similarity was low at 1-2 months, rising over year one.

This material consisted of CD4+ T cells sorted from blood, taken approximately 2,000 days after a stem cell transplant with posttransplant cyclophosphamide. This sequence was found in a female patient in her thirties or forties who received an allogeneic stem cell transplant from a related donor, was CMV-positive, and had no GVHD. Some T cells may have originated in the graft donor.

This chain's CDR3 is CASSFVHLSSYEQYF. The CDR3 DNA is TGTGCCAGCAGCTTCGTTCACTTGAGCTCCTACGAGCAGTACTTC. The genes are TRBV5-6 and TRBJ2-7, with unresolved D. The CDR3 sequence is 15 residues long. V gave up 2 bases and J gave up 0 bases, with 12 bases separating them. Germline CDR1 reads SGHDT; CDR2 reads YYEEEE.